The TCR beta chain under discussion was sequenced for a study of T-cell reconstitution after alpha-beta-depleted transplantation in children. V was pared by 10 bases and J by 14 bases, with 20 bases between. The length of the CDR3 is 12 residues. The sample holds a few counts of this clonotype. As it was prepared, the TCRbeta library received unique molecular identifiers. TCRdb itself ran the PCR reads through MiXCR, one entry per CDR3 protein. The repertoire holds 450,000 to 600,000 distinct CDR3 sequences, with around a third as singletons. The TCR comes from a human donor who donated a stem cell graft to a child with aplastic anemia. Here the sequenced sample was PBMCs from the stem cell graft donor, taken from the stem cell graft. The chain combines TRBV12-3 or TRBV12-4 with TRBJ2-2; maybe TRBD2 (6 bases). The CDR3, as DNA: TGTGCCACCAAAACGACAACGGGAGATCTGTTTTTT. Translated: CATKTTTGDLFF.